Listed below are T cell receptor beta chains from one sample, sequenced in a study of blood T cell repertoires in COVID-19. Libraries were prepared by immunoSEQ multiplex PCR; TCRdb keeps only in-frame clonotypes and omits some of them. The table includes about 150,000 clones, roughly nine tenths detected once. The sequenced sample consisted of peripheral blood. The source of these receptors is an older woman with active COVID-19. CDR3s include the opening cysteine and the closing phenylalanine or tryptophan. The order of the fields is J gene, D gene, clone size, V gene, CDR3 DNA, CDR3 protein. A D gene is named only where the DNA matches it firmly. Size is stated for part of the rows, as once, few or many counts, or as a class when the clone is expanded.

TRBJ1-2 | TRBD1 | NA | TRBV7-2 | TGTGCCAGCAGCGCTTCCGGGACAGGCAACTACACCTTC | CASSASGTGNYTF
TRBJ2-2 | TRBD2 | NA | TRBV4-3 | TGCGCCAGCAGCCAAGATGTACGGCGGGAGTTTAGGGCGGGGGAGCTGTTTTTT | CASSQDVRREFRAGELFF
TRBJ2-1 | TRBD1 | NA | TRBV11-3 | TGTGCCAGCAGCCGCACAGGGGTCGAGCAGTTCTTC | CASSRTGVEQFF
TRBJ2-3 | TRBD2 | NA | TRBV5-1 | TGCGCCAGCAGCTTGGGGGGCGGGAGACGCACAGATACGCAGTATTTT | CASSLGGGRRTDTQYF
TRBJ1-5 | NA | NA | TRBV19 | TGTGCCAGTAGGGTGTGGGGCGGCAATCAGCCCCAGCATTTT | CASRVWGGNQPQHF
TRBJ2-7 | TRBD2 | NA | TRBV9 | TGTGCCAGCAGCGTAGGGCGGGAGCCCTCCTACGAGCAGTACTTC | CASSVGREPSYEQYF
TRBJ2-1 | TRBD2 | NA | TRBV3-1/TRBV3-2 | TGTGCCAGCAGCCATAAGGGGGGGCGAGCGGGAGGATTCCCCTACAATGAGCAGTTCTTC | CASSHKGGRAGGFPYNEQFF
TRBJ2-3 | TRBD2 | NA | TRBV27 | TGTGCCAGCAGGCCGGGACTAGGGAGCACAGATACGCAGTATTTT | CASRPGLGSTDTQYF
TRBJ2-5 | TRBD2 | NA | TRBV18 | TGTGCCAGCTCACCGCGCCCAGTAGCGGGAGTCCAAGAGACCCAGTACTTC | CASSPRPVAGVQETQYF
TRBJ2-1 | TRBD2 | once | TRBV4-2 | TGTGCCAGCAGCCAAGTGAGCGGGAACTTTGGAAATGAGCAGTTCTTC | CASSQVSGNFGNEQFF
TRBJ1-2 | TRBD1 | NA | TRBV30 | TGTGCCTGGGGTAACAGGGGGCTAGACTATGGCTACACCTTC | CAWGNRGLDYGYTF